One and the same sample provided the 18 T cell receptor beta chains below, sequenced in a study of a mutant IDH1 vaccine in newly diagnosed glioma (dated by TCRdb to 2020 to 2023). The intended sense of this specimen's time point label: week 35, safety follow-up. Each vaccine dose was 300 ug of a 20-mer mutant IDH1 peptide in Montanide, given subcutaneously with topical imiquimod. The library was made by the immunoSEQ multiplex PCR assay. As stored in TCRdb, this immuneACCESS dataset retains in-frame rearrangements with V and J assigned. A fraction of the clones does not appear; measured against another copy, unresolved V genes explain less than half of the discrepancy, and the remainder lacks a known reason. The sample includes 30,000 to 40,000 clones, with 82% observed a single time. Approximately 7.1% of the sample lies in the top ten. Their recognized antigens are unknown. This specimen was PBMCs, taken from a glioma patient whose treatment included an IDH1 peptide vaccine. Receptors were obtained from a woman in her late teens or twenties with glioma.

J is TRBJ1-6 and V is TRBV7-8; no clear D. V shed 1 base and J shed 0 bases, with 13 bases lying between them. Germline V gives CDR1 SGHVS, CDR2 FQNEAQ. The CDR3 covers 18 residues. The CDR3 sequence: CASSLVSPVISYNSPLHF. The CDR3 DNA reads as TGTGCCAGCAGCTTAGTCTCACCGGTGATCTCCTATAATTCACCCCTCCACTTT. Full variable domain (remainder filled in from reference TRBV7-8 and TRBJ1-6): GAGVSQSPRYKVAKRGQDVALRCDPISGHVSLFWYQQALGQGPEFLTYFQNEAQLDKSGLPSDRFFAERPEGSVSTLKIQRTQQEDSAVYLCASSLVSPVISYNSPLHFGNGTRLTVT.

The V call is TRBV5-6, the J call TRBJ2-7, with no clear D. Between the trimmed V and J ends, which lost 2 bases and 7 bases, there was a span of 7 bases. CDR1 is SGHDT, CDR2 YYEEEE, per germline. The CDR3 loop spans 11 amino acids. The CDR3 sequence: CASSFYGEQYF. The CDR3 DNA reads as TGTGCCAGCAGCTTCTACGGGGAGCAGTACTTC.

This chain links TRBV28 with TRBJ1-2; 9 bases match TRBD1. Looked up from germline, CDR1 is MDHEN and CDR2 is SYDVKM. This CDR3 has 14 residues. With 7 bases clipped from V and 7 bases from J, the junction kept 10 bases outside the gene matches. The CDR3 DNA is TGTGCCAGCACCTCGGGACAGGGAATCCCTGGCTACACCTTC. This encodes CASTSGQGIPGYTF.

This chain connects TRBV7-9 to TRBJ1-4; possibly TRBD1 for D (6 bases). The CDR3 is made up of 15 amino acids. V was trimmed by 5 bases and J by 8 bases, leaving 18 bases between them. Germline assignment: CDR1 SEHNR and CDR2 FQNEAQ (reference sequence). The CDR3 loop reads CASSVGQYGGEKLFF. In DNA form, the CDR3 reads TGTGCCAGCAGCGTGGGTCAGTATGGGGGCGAAAAACTGTTTTTT.

The chain is built from TRBV5-1 and TRBJ2-1; TRBD2 aligns across 15 bases. The length of the CDR3 is 19 residues. Looked up from germline, CDR1 is SGHRS and CDR2 is YFSETQ. With 5 bases clipped from V and 0 bases from J, the junction kept 9 bases outside the gene matches. The CDR3 DNA reads TGCGCCAGCAGACCCCAGGGACTAGCGGGAGGAAGCTCCTACAATGAGCAGTTCTTC. This encodes CASRPQGLAGGSSYNEQFF.

V usage is TRBV19 and J usage is TRBJ1-2; tentatively, D is TRBD1 (5 bases). Trimming stripped 3 bases from V and 5 bases from J, with 10 bases between. The V gene's germline CDR1 is LNHDA and CDR2 SQIVND (reference sequence). This CDR3 spans 13 amino acids. CDR3 amino acids: CASSMGGFYGYTF. As DNA, the CDR3 is TGTGCCAGTAGTATGGGGGGGTTTTATGGCTACACCTTC.

This chain connects TRBV7-9 to TRBJ1-1; unclear D gene. Germline V gene sequence: CDR1 SEHNR, CDR2 FQNEAQ (reference sequence). This CDR3 is built from 16 residues. Trimming pared 4 bases from V and 0 bases from J, leaving 15 bases between. CDR3 loop: CASSYKGRPLNTEAFF. CDR3 sequence (DNA): TGTGCCAGCAGCTACAAAGGGCGACCCCTGAACACTGAAGCTTTCTTT.

The chain has TRBV18 and TRBJ2-3; D might be TRBD2 (5 bases). The CDR3 contains 16 residues. Germline CDR1 reads KGHSH; CDR2 reads LQKENI. The V gene lost 0 bases and the J gene lost 0 bases, with 10 bases spanning the gap. Here the CDR3 DNA reads TGTGCCAGCTCACCACCTGGCCTAGCTAGCACAGATACGCAGTATTTT. Translated: CASSPPGLASTDTQYF.

As DNA, the CDR3 is TGTGCCAGCAGTGCGGGACAGTACTATGGCTACACCTTC. This gives the protein CASSAGQYYGYTF. The chain employs TRBV27 and TRBJ1-2; 7 nucleotides line up with TRBD1. Germline CDR1 MNHEY, CDR2 SMNVEV (reference sequence). V lost 5 bases, J lost 3 bases, and 3 bases stayed unmatched. The CDR3 length is 13 residues.

The count of this clone is one. V and J are TRBV5-1 and TRBJ1-3; TRBD1 aligns across 9 bases. The junction had 4 bases not matched to a gene; V was cut back by 2 bases and J by 4 bases. This CDR3 comprises 15 residues. CDR1 and CDR2 (germline): SGHRS, YFSETQ. This chain's CDR3 is CASSFEGTGGNTIYF. Written as DNA, the CDR3 is TGCGCCAGCAGCTTTGAAGGGACAGGGGGAAACACCATATATTTT.

This chain connects TRBV11-2 to TRBJ1-1, with D perhaps TRBD1 (6 bases). CDR1 is SGHAT, CDR2 FQNNGV, per germline. The V end lost 5 bases, the J end lost 0 bases, and 13 bases lay between the germline ends. The length of the CDR3 is 15 residues. CDR3 DNA: TGTGCCAGCAGCCCCGGACAGCTATTGAACACTGAAGCTTTCTTT. This sequence encodes CASSPGQLLNTEAFF.

The rearrangement links TRBV18 to TRBJ2-3, with TRBD2 matching over 8 bases. This CDR3 is 16 amino acids long. Trimming cost V 3 bases and J 3 bases; bases outside gene matches: 8. Germline CDR1 is KGHSH and CDR2 is LQKENI. The CDR3 region has the DNA TGTGCCAGCTCACCGGTAGCGGGATTTGGTACAGATACGCAGTATTTT. This sequence encodes CASSPVAGFGTDTQYF.

The gene calls are TRBV5-1 and TRBJ2-5; D is possibly TRBD1 (6 bases). Gene TRBJ2-7 matches the end of the DNA better, so the J call may be wrong. Germline V gives CDR1 SGHRS, CDR2 YFSETQ. CDR3 length: 13 amino acids. Written as DNA, the CDR3 is TGCGCCAGCAGTACAGGGCTCCTCAGCGAGCAGTACTTC. Translated: CASSTGLLSEQYF.

The chain uses TRBV7-6 and TRBJ2-7; 7 bases are a match to TRBD1. CDR3 length: 13 amino acids. J lost 5 bases, V lost 5 bases, and 6 bases had no gene match. Per the germline V gene, CDR1 is SGHVS and CDR2 is FNYEAQ. In DNA form, the CDR3 reads TGTGCCAGCAGCCCAGACAGGGTCCACGAGCAGTACTTC. Translation gives CASSPDRVHEQYF. Filled out from reference TRBV7-6 and TRBJ2-7, the complete variable domain reads GAGVSQSPRYKVTKRGQDVALRCDPISGHVSLYWYRQALGQGPEFLTYFNYEAQQDKSGLPNDRFSAERPEGSISTLTIQRTEQRDSAMYRCASSPDRVHEQYFGPGTRLTVT.

V is TRBV4-1 and J is TRBJ1-4; possible D gene TRBD1, 6 bases. The CDR3 is 15 residues long. Trimming left V 0 bases short and J 11 bases short, with 16 bases between. Germline CDR1 and CDR2: MGHRA and YSYEKL. As DNA, the CDR3 is TGCGCCAGCAGCCAAGATATATGGGGGGCAAAGAAACTGTTTTTT. This encodes CASSQDIWGAKKLFF.

This sequence joins TRBV5-8 and TRBJ2-1; the D gene is possibly TRBD2 (5 bases). The CDR3 is 15 amino acids. V lost 1 base and J 5 bases, leaving 13 bases between the germline ends. Germline CDR1 is SGHTS and CDR2 is YDEGEE. The CDR3 spells CASSLIGLKDNEQFF. The CDR3 region has the DNA TGTGCCAGCAGCTTGATCGGACTGAAAGACAATGAGCAGTTCTTC.

The rearrangement uses TRBV5-5 and TRBJ1-1; tentative D call: TRBD1 (5 bases). The V and J ends lost 3 bases and 4 bases respectively, with 13 bases between them. Germline-derived CDR1 and CDR2 are SGHKS and YYEKEE (reference sequence). The CDR3 runs 14 residues. In DNA form, the CDR3 reads TGTGCCAGCAGCTCTCTTTCCGGGGGCACTGAAGCTTTCTTT. It encodes CASSSLSGGTEAFF.

The chain carries TRBV28 and TRBJ2-3; D gene ambiguous. With 1 base removed from V and 6 bases from J, the gap between germline ends came to 11 bases. The CDR3 extends over 14 amino acids. Per the germline V gene, CDR1 is MDHEN and CDR2 is SYDVKM. CDR3 amino acids: CASSLFSGVDTQYF. CDR3 DNA: TGTGCCAGCAGTTTATTCAGTGGGGTGGATACGCAGTATTTT.